The present TCR beta chain was sequenced within a study of T cell responses to AZD1222 COVID-19 vaccine. General study points: A rise in Spike-specific TCR breadth and depth followed two AZD1222 doses. Mapped onto spike, vaccine-associated CD4 TCRs spanned it and were dominant at 160-218 and 743-854. Targeting of unmutated variant regions was reportedly seen in nearly half of spike-specific TCRs.

Some clones are missing from TCRdb's copy, which holds only in-frame ones; the method was immunoSEQ multiplex PCR. The sample contains 100,000 or so clones, around nine tenths of which appear only once. A word on this clone: What it recognizes is unknown.

The CDR3 extends over 15 amino acids. Germline V CDR1 and CDR2: LNHDA, SQIVND (reference sequence). V dropped 4 bases and J dropped 3 bases, with 10 bases sitting between them. The sequence derives from an adult in good health. This specimen was peripheral blood, taken on day 0 of AZD1222 vaccination. The V and J genes are TRBV19 and TRBJ1-6; tentatively, D is TRBD1 (6 bases). In nucleotides, the CDR3 is TGTGCCAGTAGTACGTCGACAGGCTATAATTCACCCCTCCACTTT. This encodes CASSTSTGYNSPLHF.